The clone carrying this T cell receptor (beta chain) showed up just once. The germline gives CDR1 MNHEY, CDR2 SMNVEV (reference sequence). V shed 2 bases and J 0 bases; nucleotides not matched to a gene: 7. The CDR3 loop spans 16 amino acids. This specimen belongs to a study of blood T cell repertoires in COVID-19. In the authors' methods: Reference gene primer amplification in the assay estimated nucleated cell counts. Here immunoSEQ multiplex PCR was the method, and the copy in TCRdb shows in-frame clones only, minus some. The V and J calls and clone size come from that table; D and trimming were worked out from the DNA. Of 250,000 to 350,000 clones listed, 87% are singletons.

Specimen: PBMCs or T cells enriched from blood (not recorded which). The clonotype comes from a woman aged 40 to 50 who had recovered from COVID-19. The rearrangement joins TRBV27 to TRBJ2-7, with 7 bases aligning to TRBD2. The DNA of the CDR3 is TGTGCCAGCAGTTTACGTTGGGAGGGTGCCTCCTACGAGCAGTACTTC. Translating it yields CASSLRWEGASYEQYF.